This is a list of T cell receptor beta chains from one sample in a study of T cells in Graves' hyperthyroidism and ophthalmopathy. TCRdb reanalysed the multiplex PCR reads using MiXCR and keeps one entry per CDR3 protein. The table lists hundreds of thousands of distinct CDR3 sequences, around 42% of them singletons, with about 7.9% in the top ten. The specimen sequenced was peripheral blood or thyroid tissue (not recorded which). The receptors derive from a woman in her late teens or twenties with Graves' hyperthyroidism. CDR3s include the opening cysteine and the closing phenylalanine or tryptophan. The D gene is left open where the match is weak. Not every row has a clone size; where given, it reads once, few, many or a size class.

CDR3 | DNA | V | D | J | size
CATSGGGPGNTIYF | TGTGCCACCAGTGGAGGGGGACCTGGAAACACCATATATTTT | TRBV24-1 | NA | TRBJ1-3 | many
CATSSAQGNQPQHF | TGTGCCACCAGCAGTGCTCAGGGGAATCAGCCCCAGCATTTT | TRBV15 | NA | TRBJ1-5 | NA
CASSDPGQANTEAFF | TGTGCCAGCAGCGATCCGGGACAGGCGAACACTGAAGCTTTCTTT | TRBV9 | TRBD1 | TRBJ1-1 | few
CASSDRGEKGYEQYF | TGTGCCAGCAGCGATAGGGGGGAGAAGGGATACGAGCAGTACTTC | TRBV7-6 | NA | TRBJ2-7 | few
CASSEQGTGAGGTQYF | TGTGCCAGCAGTGAACAGGGGACAGGGGCGGGAGGGACCCAGTACTTC | TRBV25-1 | TRBD1 | TRBJ2-5 | many
CASSQDQGITYEQYF | TGTGCCAGCAGCCAAGATCAGGGGATAACCTACGAGCAGTACTTC | TRBV14 | NA | TRBJ2-7 | NA
CSVDAPRGGDRVLGEAFF | TGCAGCGTTGACGCACCCCGGGGAGGGGACAGGGTCCTCGGGGAAGCTTTCTTT | TRBV29-1 | TRBD1 | TRBJ1-1 | few
CSASGTDSYEQYF | TGCAGCGCCTCCGGGACGGACTCCTACGAGCAGTACTTC | TRBV29-1 | NA | TRBJ2-7 | many
CATSGLSYIISGISQETQYF | TGTGCCACCAGCGGACTATCTTATATAATCAGCGGGATCTCCCAAGAGACCCAGTACTTC | TRBV15 | TRBD2 | TRBJ2-5 | few
CSAAGGGLNTEAFF | TGCAGCGCCGCAGGGGGGGGCTTGAACACTGAAGCTTTCTTT | TRBV29-1 | TRBD1 | TRBJ1-1 | NA
CATSDNGGQGNQPQHF | TGTGCCACCAGTGATAACGGTGGACAGGGCAATCAGCCCCAGCATTTT | TRBV24-1 | TRBD1 | TRBJ1-5 | NA
CASSFQGDNQPQHF | TGTGCCAGCAGCTTCCAGGGGGACAATCAGCCCCAGCATTTT | TRBV7-8 | TRBD1 | TRBJ1-5 | many
CASSLGWRGLAYNSPLHF | TGTGCCAGCAGCTTAGGGTGGAGGGGCCTCGCCTATAATTCACCCCTCCACTTT | TRBV7-8 | NA | TRBJ1-6 | few
CAISLVPAGGREQYF | TGTGCCATCAGTTTAGTCCCAGCGGGAGGGCGCGAGCAGTACTTC | TRBV12-3/TRBV12-4 | TRBD2 | TRBJ2-7 | NA
CASSHRVGMLYEQYF | TGTGCCAGCAGTCACCGCGTGGGGATGTTATACGAGCAGTACTTC | TRBV2 | NA | TRBJ2-7 | few
CASTRPGNQPQHF | TGTGCCAGCACCAGACCCGGGAATCAGCCCCAGCATTTT | TRBV2 | NA | TRBJ1-5 | NA
CATGTGLNSPLHF | TGTGCCACCGGGACAGGGTTGAATTCACCCCTCCACTTT | TRBV10-3 | TRBD1 | TRBJ1-6 | NA
CASSLSRRAPYEQYF | TGTGCCAGCAGTTTATCTCGACGGGCCCCGTACGAGCAGTACTTC | TRBV12-3/TRBV12-4 | NA | TRBJ2-7 | few
CACRGGNTEAFF | TGCGCCTGCAGGGGGGGGAACACTGAAGCTTTCTTT | TRBV10-2 | TRBD1 | TRBJ1-1 | many
CASSTISKNTEAFF | TGTGCCAGCAGTACTATCTCTAAGAACACTGAAGCTTTCTTT | TRBV12-3/TRBV12-4 | NA | TRBJ1-1 | NA
CASSLEASYERYF | TGTGCCAGCAGCTTGGAGGCCTCCTACGAGCGGTACTTC | TRBV7-9 | NA | TRBJ2-7 | once
CSVEEPRGYEQYF | TGCAGCGTTGAGGAGCCACGGGGCTACGAGCAGTACTTC | TRBV29-1 | NA | TRBJ2-7 | NA
CSVALLTSRSGNTIYF | TGCAGCGTGGCTTTACTAACAAGCCGCTCTGGAAACACCATATATTTT | TRBV29-1 | NA | TRBJ1-3 | NA
CSARARLETQYF | TGCAGTGCTAGAGCCCGCCTGGAGACCCAGTACTTC | TRBV20-1 | NA | TRBJ2-5 | many
CASRPSSGSYEQYF | TGTGCCAGTAGGCCTTCTAGCGGCTCCTACGAGCAGTACTTC | TRBV19 | TRBD2 | TRBJ2-7 | NA
CASSVGGYSIGYTF | TGTGCCAGCAGTGTGGGAGGGTATAGCATTGGCTACACCTTC | TRBV2 | NA | TRBJ1-2 | many
CATSRDFTSGSYEQYF | TGTGCCACCAGCAGAGATTTTACTAGCGGCTCCTACGAGCAGTACTTC | TRBV15 | TRBD2 | TRBJ2-7 | NA
CSVDPNRGGTGELFF | TGCAGCGTTGATCCCAACAGGGGTGGGACCGGGGAGCTGTTTTTT | TRBV29-1 | TRBD1 | TRBJ2-2 | NA
CASNFLTAGANVLTF | TGTGCCAGCAACTTCCTCACGGCTGGGGCCAACGTCCTGACTTTC | TRBV15 | NA | TRBJ2-6 | NA
CASGTGEQYF | TGTGCCAGCGGGACGGGCGAGCAGTACTTC | TRBV12-3/TRBV12-4 | NA | TRBJ2-7 | few
CSVEGPTSGRGEETQYF | TGCAGCGTTGAAGGCCCCACTAGCGGGAGAGGAGAAGAGACCCAGTACTTC | TRBV29-1 | TRBD2 | TRBJ2-5 | few
CSAAGTGASEAFF | TGCAGCGCAGCCGGGACAGGGGCGTCTGAAGCTTTCTTT | TRBV29-1 | TRBD1 | TRBJ1-1 | NA
CASSDRGTTEAFF | TGTGCCAGCAGTGACAGGGGGACCACTGAAGCTTTCTTT | TRBV6-4 | NA | TRBJ1-1 | few
CAITPTGPYGYTF | TGTGCCATCACCCCGACAGGCCCCTATGGCTACACCTTC | TRBV10-3 | NA | TRBJ1-2 | many
CASRTGQGYSNQPQHF | TGTGCCAGTAGAACGGGACAGGGTTATAGCAATCAGCCCCAGCATTTT | TRBV19 | TRBD1 | TRBJ1-5 | NA
CSASPPGPYGYTF | TGCAGTGCTAGTCCCCCAGGTCCCTATGGCTACACCTTC | TRBV20-1 | NA | TRBJ1-2 | once
CATSRDLGGGF | TGTGCCACCAGCAGAGATCTTGGGGGGGGGTTT | TRBV15 | NA | TRBJ1-4 | NA